This paragraph reports one TCR beta chain. The data stem from a study of cytomegalovirus exposure and HLA in healthy donors. Turning to the study itself: Previous work identified roughly 110 million unique TCR beta sequences from approximately 190 million T cells.

Primers for the PCR totalled 60 Vbeta and 13 Jbeta. Generated by immunoSEQ multiplex PCR, the TCRdb table keeps only in-frame clones and is missing some. The sample yields approximately 180,000 clones, just over 75% seen once. V gave up 3 bases and J gave up 0 bases; unmatched junction bases: 8. The CDR3 extends over 17 amino acids. The germline V gene has CDR1 LNHDA and CDR2 SQIVND (reference sequence). This chain joins TRBV19 and TRBJ1-3; 7 positions agree with TRBD1. The receptor's source is a woman in her 30s in good health and CMV-seropositive. The sequenced sample consisted of PBMCs. Here the CDR3 reads CASSISGQRSSGNTIYF. CDR3 DNA sequence: TGTGCCAGTAGTATCTCGGGACAGCGGAGCTCTGGAAACACCATATATTTT.